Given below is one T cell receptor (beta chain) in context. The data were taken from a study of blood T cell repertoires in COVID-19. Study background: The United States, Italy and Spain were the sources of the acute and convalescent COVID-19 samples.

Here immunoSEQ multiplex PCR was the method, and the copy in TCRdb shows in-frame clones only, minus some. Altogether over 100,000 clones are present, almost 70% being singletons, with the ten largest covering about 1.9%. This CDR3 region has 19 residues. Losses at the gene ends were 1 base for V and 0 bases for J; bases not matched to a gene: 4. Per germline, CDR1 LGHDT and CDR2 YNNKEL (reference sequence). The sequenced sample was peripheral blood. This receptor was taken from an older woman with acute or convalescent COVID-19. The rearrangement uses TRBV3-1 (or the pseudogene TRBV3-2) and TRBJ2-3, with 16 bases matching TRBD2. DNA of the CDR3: TGTGCCAGCAGCCAAGGAAGGGGACTAGCGGGAGGGAGCACAGATACGCAGTATTTT. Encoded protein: CASSQGRGLAGGSTDTQYF.